This T cell receptor (beta chain) came from a study of response to subunit inactivated influenza vaccine. Via MiXCR, TCRdb re-called the RT-PCR reads, giving one row per CDR3 protein. The sample lists about 570,000 distinct CDR3 sequences, 11% occurring once. This clonotype was detected only a few times. These records were also assigned to another study, of T cells expressing NK-cell markers. That report adds: UMIs were included in TCR beta cDNA generated by 5'RACE template switching. Sorted T-cell subsets CD3+CD56+NKG2C+, CD3+CD56+NKG2C- and CD3+CD56-NKG2C+ were TCR beta-sequenced. The share of CD8+ T cells held by dominant NKG2C+ clonotypes was about 1.0-7.5% in roughly 6 donors.

This receptor was identified in a man aged 45-65 years who received an inactivated influenza vaccine. The sample consisted of PBMCs from blood, taken on the day of vaccination.

The CDR3: CSVSSGDTQYF. The DNA of the CDR3 is TGCAGTGTCTCTAGCGGTGACACCCAGTACTTC. The chain links TRBV20-1 to TRBJ2-5; 7 nucleotides line up with TRBD2. The J segment lost 8 bases and the V segment lost 7 bases, leaving 7 bases of the junction unmatched. CDR1 is DFQATT and CDR2 is SNEGSKA in the germline V gene (reference sequence). CDR3 length equals 11 residues.